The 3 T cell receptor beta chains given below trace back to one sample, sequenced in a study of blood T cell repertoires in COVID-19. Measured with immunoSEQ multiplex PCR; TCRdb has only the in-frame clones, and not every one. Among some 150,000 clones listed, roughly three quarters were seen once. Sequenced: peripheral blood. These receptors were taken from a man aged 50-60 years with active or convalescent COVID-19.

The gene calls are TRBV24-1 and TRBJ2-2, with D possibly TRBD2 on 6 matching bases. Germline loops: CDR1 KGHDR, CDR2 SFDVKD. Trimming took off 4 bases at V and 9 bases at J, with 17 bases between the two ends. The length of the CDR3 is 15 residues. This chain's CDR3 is CATSDPSRGTRELFF. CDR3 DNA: TGTGCCACCAGTGACCCTTCCCGGGGGACCCGGGAGCTGTTTTTT.

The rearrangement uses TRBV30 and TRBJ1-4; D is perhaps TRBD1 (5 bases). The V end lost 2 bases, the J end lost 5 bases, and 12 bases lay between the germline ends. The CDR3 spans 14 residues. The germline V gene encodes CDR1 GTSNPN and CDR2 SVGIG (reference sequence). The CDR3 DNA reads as TGTGCCTGGAGTCAGGGATGGCAGAATGAAAAACTGTTTTTT. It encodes CAWSQGWQNEKLFF.

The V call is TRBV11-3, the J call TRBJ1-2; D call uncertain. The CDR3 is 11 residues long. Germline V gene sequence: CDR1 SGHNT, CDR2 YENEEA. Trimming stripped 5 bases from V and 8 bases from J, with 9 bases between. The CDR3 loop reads CASSLSEGYTF. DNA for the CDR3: TGTGCCAGCAGCCTAAGCGAGGGCTACACCTTC.